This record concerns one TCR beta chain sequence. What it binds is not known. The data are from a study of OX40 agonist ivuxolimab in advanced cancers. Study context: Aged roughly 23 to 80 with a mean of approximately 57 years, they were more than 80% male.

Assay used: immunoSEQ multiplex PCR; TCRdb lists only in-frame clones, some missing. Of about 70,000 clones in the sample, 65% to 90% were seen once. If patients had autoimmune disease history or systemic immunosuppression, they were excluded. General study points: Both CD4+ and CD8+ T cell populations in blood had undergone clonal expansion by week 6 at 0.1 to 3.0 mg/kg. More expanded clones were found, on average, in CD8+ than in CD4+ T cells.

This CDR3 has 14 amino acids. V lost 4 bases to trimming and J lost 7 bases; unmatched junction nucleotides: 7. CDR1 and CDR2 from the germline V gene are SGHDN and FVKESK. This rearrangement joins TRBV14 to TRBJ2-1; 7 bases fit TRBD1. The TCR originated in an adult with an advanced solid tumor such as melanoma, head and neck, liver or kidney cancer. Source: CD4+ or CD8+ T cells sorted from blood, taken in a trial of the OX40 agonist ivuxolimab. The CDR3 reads CASSRLRGRNEQFF. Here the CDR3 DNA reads TGTGCCAGCAGCCGATTGAGGGGGCGAAATGAGCAGTTCTTC.